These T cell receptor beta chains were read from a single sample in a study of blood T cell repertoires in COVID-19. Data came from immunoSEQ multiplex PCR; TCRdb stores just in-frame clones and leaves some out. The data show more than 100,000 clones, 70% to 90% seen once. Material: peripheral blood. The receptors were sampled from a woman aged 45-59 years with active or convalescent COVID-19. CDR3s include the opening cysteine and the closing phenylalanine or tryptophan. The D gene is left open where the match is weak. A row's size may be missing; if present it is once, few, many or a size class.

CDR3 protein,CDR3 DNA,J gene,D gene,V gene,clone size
CASSQGQTDYGYTF,TGTGCCAGCAGCCAGGGACAGACGGACTATGGCTACACCTTC,TRBJ1-2,TRBD1,TRBV11-2,-
CASSVFSRGDEQYF,TGTGCCAGCAGTGTTTTCTCCAGGGGGGACGAGCAGTACTTC,TRBJ2-7,-,TRBV25-1,-
CASSARGLRPGELFF,TGTGCCAGCAGCGCGCGGGGGCTTCGCCCCGGGGAGCTGTTTTTT,TRBJ2-2,-,TRBV11-1,once
CASRPGRGTGELFF,TGTGCCAGCAGGCCCGGTCGAGGTACCGGGGAGCTGTTTTTT,TRBJ2-2,-,TRBV2,-
CASSLDWAAEAFF,TGTGCCAGCAGCTTAGATTGGGCAGCTGAAGCTTTCTTT,TRBJ1-1,-,TRBV7-2,-
CASSRSGPYEQYF,TGTGCCAGCAGTCGTAGCGGCCCCTACGAGCAGTACTTC,TRBJ2-7,-,TRBV6-5,-
CASSASATGSNEKLFF,TGTGCCAGCTCAGCCTCCGCCACCGGGTCTAATGAAAAACTGTTTTTT,TRBJ1-4,-,TRBV18,-
CASSVDGGVRAFF,TGTGCCAGCAGCGTAGACGGAGGGGTTCGAGCTTTCTTT,TRBJ1-1,-,TRBV9,-
CASTSRQSRLAKNIQYF,TGTGCCAGTACCTCTAGACAGTCAAGACTAGCCAAAAACATTCAGTACTTC,TRBJ2-4,-,TRBV19,-
CASSAMLGGESPLHF,TGTGCCAGCAGTGCTATGTTAGGGGGCGAATCACCCCTCCACTTT,TRBJ1-6,TRBD1,TRBV2,-
CASSPQGGSPYEQYF,TGCGCCAGCAGCCCCCAAGGGGGCAGTCCCTACGAGCAGTACTTC,TRBJ2-7,TRBD1,TRBV4-1,-
CASSSRENTGELFF,TGTGCCAGCAGCTCGCGGGAGAACACCGGGGAGCTGTTTTTT,TRBJ2-2,-,TRBV7-3,-
CASHLGWSTDTQYF,TGTGCCAGCCACCTCGGGTGGAGCACAGATACGCAGTATTTT,TRBJ2-3,-,TRBV6-5,-
CASGAPGQNTEAFF,TGTGCCAGCGGGGCCCCGGGACAGAACACTGAAGCTTTCTTT,TRBJ1-1,-,TRBV7-9,-
CASTLLADQETQYF,TGCGCCAGCACGCTTCTAGCGGATCAAGAGACCCAGTACTTC,TRBJ2-5,TRBD2,TRBV10-1,-
CASTGVYNQPQHF,TGTGCCAGCACAGGGGTCTACAATCAGCCCCAGCATTTT,TRBJ1-5,TRBD1,TRBV19,-
CAWGTARKTQYF,TGTGCCTGGGGGACGGCGAGGAAGACCCAGTACTTC,TRBJ2-5,-,TRBV30,-
CASSGRVGRTEKLFF,TGTGCCAGCAGCGGCCGGGTGGGGCGTACTGAAAAACTGTTTTTT,TRBJ1-4,-,TRBV11-2,-
CSAGEYGYTF,TGCAGTGCTGGGGAGTATGGCTACACCTTC,TRBJ1-2,-,TRBV20-1,-
CASSLAQISYGQPQHF,TGCGCCAGCAGCTTGGCTCAAATATCGTACGGGCAGCCCCAGCATTTT,TRBJ1-5,-,TRBV5-1,-
CASSHGSGSPGGTQYF,TGTGCCAGCAGCCACGGGAGCGGGAGCCCAGGTGGGACCCAGTACTTC,TRBJ2-5,TRBD2,TRBV3-1/TRBV3-2,-
CAWSLLARRTDTQYF,TGTGCCTGGAGCCTACTAGCCCGCCGCACAGATACGCAGTATTTT,TRBJ2-3,-,TRBV30,once
CASSRVGATEAFF,TGTGCCAGCTCTAGAGTAGGGGCCACTGAAGCTTTCTTT,TRBJ1-1,-,TRBV6-5,few
CASTHRSLAEETQYF,TGTGCCAGCACCCATAGGTCCCTAGCGGAAGAGACCCAGTACTTC,TRBJ2-5,TRBD2,TRBV25-1,-
CASSPCKLGGRPNEKLFF,TGTGCCAGCAGCCCCTGCAAGTTAGGGGGCAGACCTAATGAAAAACTGTTTTTT,TRBJ1-4,TRBD1,TRBV3-1/TRBV3-2,-
CASSLARGKGYEQYF,TGTGCCAGCAGCTTAGCTAGGGGGAAGGGCTACGAGCAGTACTTC,TRBJ2-7,-,TRBV7-2,once
CASSLQGGFQETQYF,TGTGCCAGCAGTTTACAAGGGGGCTTCCAAGAGACCCAGTACTTC,TRBJ2-5,TRBD1,TRBV27,-
CACRTGQNSPLHF,TGTGCCTGCCGTACGGGACAAAACTCACCCCTCCACTTT,TRBJ1-6,-,TRBV30,-
CASSKDRRLGKLFF,TGTGCCAGCAGTAAGGACAGGCGCCTCGGAAAACTGTTTTTT,TRBJ1-4,TRBD1,TRBV6-5,-
CASSEAVGGKASNEKLFF,TGTGCCAGCAGTGAAGCGGTAGGGGGCAAGGCCTCTAATGAAAAACTGTTTTTT,TRBJ1-4,TRBD1,TRBV2,-
CASSLAGLSGNTIYF,TGTGCCAGCAGCTTAGCGGGGCTCTCTGGAAACACCATATATTTT,TRBJ1-3,-,TRBV7-8,-
CASSIPGVIGEGGNQPQHF,TGTGCCAGTAGTATCCCGGGGGTAATAGGGGAAGGTGGCAATCAGCCCCAGCATTTT,TRBJ1-5,-,TRBV19,-
CASSYLGLAGGHEQFF,TGTGCCAGCAGTTACCTCGGACTAGCGGGAGGGCATGAGCAGTTCTTC,TRBJ2-1,TRBD2,TRBV6-2/TRBV6-3,-
CASSLSRGNEQFF,TGTGCCAGCAGTTTATCTCGGGGGAATGAGCAGTTCTTC,TRBJ2-1,-,TRBV27,once
CASSLEGDRGGTEAFF,TGTGCTAGCAGCTTAGAAGGGGACAGGGGAGGCACTGAAGCTTTCTTT,TRBJ1-1,TRBD1,TRBV7-7,-
CASSAAGGPGETQYF,TGTGCCAGCAGCGCAGCGGGAGGGCCGGGAGAGACCCAGTACTTC,TRBJ2-5,TRBD2,TRBV7-8,-
CASSPKGGREGHYNEQFF,TGTGCCAGCAGCCCCAAGGGCGGGAGAGAGGGCCACTACAATGAGCAGTTCTTC,TRBJ2-1,TRBD2,TRBV7-9,once
CASSPGGVAYNEQFF,TGTGCCAGCAGCCCCGGGGGGGTGGCCTACAATGAGCAGTTCTTC,TRBJ2-1,TRBD2,TRBV5-4,-
CATSTQGGGRNYGYTF,TGTGCCACCAGCACTCAAGGGGGGGGCCGTAACTATGGCTACACCTTC,TRBJ1-2,-,TRBV15,-
CASSYGGGGDPYEQYF,TGTGCCAGCAGTTACGGGGGAGGGGGAGATCCCTACGAGCAGTACTTC,TRBJ2-7,-,TRBV6-5,-
CASSVEGPRGTQYF,TGTGCCAGTAGCGTGGAGGGACCAAGAGGGACCCAGTACTTC,TRBJ2-5,-,TRBV19,few
CASSQGISGTANTEAFF,TGTGCCAGCAGCCAAGGGATCTCGGGGACAGCGAACACTGAAGCTTTCTTT,TRBJ1-1,TRBD1,TRBV3-1/TRBV3-2,-
CASSPRARDTALNTEAFF,TGTGCCAGCTCACCACGTGCACGGGACACAGCCTTGAACACTGAAGCTTTCTTT,TRBJ1-1,-,TRBV18,-
CASSYGTGVEQYF,TGTGCCAGCAGTTACGGGACAGGGGTCGAGCAGTACTTC,TRBJ2-7,TRBD1,TRBV11-2,-
CASSSGTDSSYNEQFF,TGTGCCAGCAGCTCGGGGACAGACAGCTCCTACAATGAGCAGTTCTTC,TRBJ2-1,TRBD1,TRBV7-9,-
CASSDIGQGTGELFF,TGTGCCAGCAGTGACATTGGGCAGGGGACCGGGGAGCTGTTTTTT,TRBJ2-2,-,TRBV2,-
CASSLDLDIAGYTF,TGTGCCAGCTCCCTAGACCTGGACATCGCGGGCTACACCTTC,TRBJ1-2,-,TRBV18,-
CASSEYYGTGAQHF,TGTGCCAGCAGTGAATATTACGGCACCGGGGCCCAGCATTTT,TRBJ1-5,-,TRBV25-1,-
CASSWREGGELFF,TGCGCCAGCAGCTGGCGGGAGGGAGGGGAGCTGTTTTTT,TRBJ2-2,TRBD2,TRBV5-1,-
CASSPPLSLHTEAFF,TGTGCCAGCTCACCCCCTCTTAGTCTACACACTGAAGCTTTCTTT,TRBJ1-1,-,TRBV18,-
CASSIGKGVAGNQPQHF,TGTGCCAGTAGTATAGGAAAGGGGGTGGCGGGCAATCAGCCCCAGCATTTT,TRBJ1-5,-,TRBV19,-
CASRRAGAGVISNTGELFF,TGCGCCAGCAGACGGGCAGGGGCGGGAGTTATTTCGAACACCGGGGAGCTGTTTTTT,TRBJ2-2,-,TRBV5-1,-
CASSPPGSYEQYF,TGTGCCAGCAGTCCGCCAGGGTCCTACGAGCAGTACTTC,TRBJ2-7,-,TRBV6-5,-
CASLRRDNEQFF,TGTGCCTCGCTACGGAGAGACAATGAGCAGTTCTTC,TRBJ2-1,-,TRBV28,-
CSAPKREARIDTQYF,TGCAGCGCTCCCAAGCGGGAGGCCCGGATAGATACGCAGTATTTT,TRBJ2-3,TRBD2,TRBV29-1,-